This T cell receptor beta chain was sequenced in a study of shared clonotypes between healthy human individuals. Germline CDR1 SGDLS, CDR2 YYNGEE. The CDR3 spans 17 residues. V was pared by 5 bases and J by 2 bases, with 13 bases of the junction left unmatched. Sequenced by immunoSEQ multiplex PCR; TCRdb stores in-frame clones only, minus some. The repertoire includes 2 million to 3 million clones, 93% of them detected once, and approximately 0.35% sits in the top ten. This sequence joins TRBV9 and TRBJ1-2, with 9 bases that match TRBD1. The TCR originated in a man between 18 and 29 years old in good health. Some clones in this sample may be carry-over from other donors' samples. The specimen sequenced was naive CD4+ T cells from PBMCs. Noted subset: CD45RA+ positively selected. CDR3 bases: TGTGCCAGCAGGGCCGGGACAGGGTATGGTGACAACTATGGCTACACCTTC. It specifies CASRAGTGYGDNYGYTF. Full variable domain (outside the CDR3, taken from reference TRBV9 and TRBJ1-2): DSGVTQTPKHLITATGQRVTLRCSPRSGDLSVYWYQQSLDQGLQFLIQYYNGEERAKGNILERFSAQQFPDLHSELNLSSLELGDSALYFCASRAGTGYGDNYGYTFGSGTRLTVV.